This TCR beta chain emerged from a study of graft-versus-host responses after intestinal transplantation. Whole-study context: Each of the recipients got a multivisceral, liver-intestinal, or isolated intestinal transplant. Tacrolimus plus steroids were given to all recipients for roughly 3 years, preceded by anti-thymocyte globulin induction. The study's findings and limits: Elevated graft-versus-host to host-versus-graft clonal ratios in allografts were recorded for patients with graft-donor T cell macrochimerism. Recipient marrow showed GvH clones, some seen first in ileum or blood.

TCRdb keeps only in-frame clones here, not all; method: immunoSEQ multiplex PCR. Of roughly 120,000 clones listed, 90% are singletons. On this clone: Its specificity is unknown.

Germline-derived CDR1 and CDR2 are MGHRA and YSYEKL. The CDR3 has 16 amino acids. V was pared by 0 bases and J by 2 bases, with 7 bases of the junction left unmatched. The specimen comprised unstimulated CD4+ T cells sorted from spleen or lymph node cells, sampled before intestinal transplant. The chain couples TRBV4-1 to TRBJ2-7; 7 nucleotides line up with TRBD2. The origin of this receptor is a human donor who received an intestinal transplant. CDR3: CASSQDGAGVPYEQYF. The CDR3, as DNA: TGCGCCAGCAGCCAAGATGGGGCGGGAGTCCCCTACGAGCAGTACTTC.